The 29 T cell receptor beta chains in this list originate from one sample, sequenced in a study of T cell repertoires in cytomegalovirus infection. Their specific antigens are unknown. TCRdb re-called the reads through MiXCR, storing one row per CDR3 protein. There are around 900,000 distinct CDR3 sequences in the sample; approximately 30% occur only once, and roughly 13% lies in the top ten. The sequences come from cultured CD8+ T cells from PBMCs, collected from culture after CMV antigen stimulation. These receptors were taken from a human donor in good health (CMV status not recorded). Some clones in this sample may be carry-over from other donors' samples.

The rearrangement joins TRBV7-9 to TRBJ1-1, with no clear D. The germline gives CDR1 SEHNR, CDR2 FQNEAQ (reference sequence). V was trimmed by 0 bases and J by 0 bases, leaving 8 bases between them. This CDR3 has 15 residues. DNA of the CDR3: TGTGCCAGCAGCTTAGCTGCGAAGATGAACACTGAAGCTTTCTTT. Residues: CASSLAAKMNTEAFF.

This clonotype came up a few times. The V gene is TRBV12-3 or TRBV12-4, the J gene TRBJ2-5, with 7 bases matching TRBD2. The CDR3 is 14 amino acids. With 3 bases clipped from V and 2 bases from J, the junction kept 3 bases outside the gene matches. The DNA of the CDR3 is TGTGCCAGCAGTTTCTGGGGGGGGCAAGAGACCCAGTACTTC. Translated, it gives CASSFWGGQETQYF.

This clonotype turned up a few times. The chain couples TRBV9 to TRBJ1-2; D remains unclear. The CDR3 loop spans 16 amino acids. Germline CDR1 SGDLS, CDR2 YYNGEE. V lost 4 bases, J lost 2 bases, and 18 bases lay in between. The CDR3 coding sequence is TGTGCCAGCAGCACCAGTTCCACGGGCCACAACTATGGCTACACCTTC. This gives the protein CASSTSSTGHNYGYTF.

J is TRBJ2-5 and V is TRBV6-8; 12 bases match TRBD2. With V trimmed by 4 bases and J by 5 bases, 8 bases remained unmatched. The CDR3 consists of 16 residues. Germline values: CDR1 MNHGY, CDR2 SAAAGT. The DNA for the CDR3 is TGTGCCAGCAGTTTCGCTAGCGGGGGGGCCTTGGAGACCCAGTACTTC. Protein sequence: CASSFASGGALETQYF.

The rearrangement links TRBV10-3 to TRBJ2-2; D may be TRBD1 (5 bases). The length of the CDR3 is 15 residues. V lost 5 bases, J lost 1 base, and 11 bases lay in between. Germline CDR1 is ENHRY and CDR2 is SYGVKD. The CDR3 nucleotides are TGTGCCATCAGTAGCACCACAGGGAACACCGGGGAGCTGTTTTTT. It codes for CAISSTTGNTGELFF.

This clonotype has a count of ten or more. J is TRBJ2-7 and V is TRBV7-9; TRBD2 matches at 8 bases. The CDR3 has 14 residues. V was clipped by 1 base and J by 5 bases; unmatched bases: 4. Per the germline V gene, CDR1 is SEHNR and CDR2 is FQNEAQ (reference sequence). The CDR3 sequence is CASSLGGGPHEQYF. The CDR3 DNA follows: TGTGCCAGCAGCTTAGGCGGGGGGCCCCACGAGCAGTACTTC.

This clonotype appeared a few times. The chain carries TRBV19 and TRBJ1-5, with TRBD1 matching 9 bases. CDR3 length equals 12 residues. Trimming removed 8 bases from V and 7 bases from J; junction bases left unmatched: 3. Germline lookup yields CDR1 LNHDA and CDR2 SQIVND (reference sequence). CDR3 DNA sequence: TGTGCCAGTGGGACAGGGAGACAGCCCCAGCATTTT. Translation gives CASGTGRQPQHF.

The table lists this clonotype with many counts. This chain connects TRBV7-9 to TRBJ1-1; a weak D match, TRBD1 (6 bases). CDR3 size: 14 residues. Germline V CDR1 and CDR2: SEHNR, FQNEAQ (reference sequence). V dropped 5 bases and J dropped 4 bases, with 14 bases sitting between them. The DNA of the CDR3 is TGTGCCAGCAGCCCTAACAGGGACGGCACTGAAGCTTTCTTT. The encoded protein is CASSPNRDGTEAFF.

This clonotype was recorded at least ten times. The chain employs TRBV7-6 and TRBJ2-3; possibly TRBD2 for D (6 bases). This CDR3 region has 16 residues. With 1 base removed from V and 0 bases from J, the gap between germline ends came to 11 bases. Germline CDR1 SGHVS, CDR2 FNYEAQ. CDR3 bases: TGTGCCAGCAGCTTAGTAGCGGCTGCTAGCACAGATACGCAGTATTTT. Translating it yields CASSLVAAASTDTQYF.

This chain uses TRBV29-1 with TRBJ1-1; D is undetermined. Germline CDR1 and CDR2: SQVTM and ANQGSEA. V lost 6 bases and J lost 3, with 11 bases in between. CDR3 length: 12 amino acids. The CDR3 nucleotides read TGCAGCGTCGCTTTAGAGGACACTGAAGCTTTCTTT. It translates to CSVALEDTEAFF.

This clonotype was seen a handful of times. This rearrangement joins TRBV19 to TRBJ2-2, with D perhaps TRBD2 (6 bases). The length of the CDR3 is 17 residues. Trimming shortened V by 5 bases and J by 5 bases, and 21 bases separated the two germline ends. Germline V CDR1 and CDR2: LNHDA, SQIVND (reference sequence). The CDR3 DNA follows: TGTGCCAGTAGTCCCCCCACTCCTAGCGTTCGAACCGGGGAGCTGTTTTTT. Translated: CASSPPTPSVRTGELFF.

The rearrangement joins TRBV20-1 to TRBJ2-7, with D maybe TRBD2 (5 bases). V was shortened by 0 bases and J by 6 bases, with 15 bases between the two germline ends. CDR3 length equals 14 residues. Germline loops: CDR1 DFQATT, CDR2 SNEGSKA (reference sequence). The CDR3 here is CSARDLVRGIEQYV. CDR3 DNA sequence: TGCAGTGCTAGAGATCTAGTAAGAGGGATCGAGCAGTACGTC.

The rearrangement uses TRBV15 and TRBJ2-2; unclear D gene. The CDR3 has 14 amino acids. CDR1 and CDR2 from the germline V gene are LNHNV and YYDKDF (reference sequence). V shed 5 bases and J shed 5 bases, with 12 bases lying between them. In DNA form, the CDR3 reads TGTGCCACCAGCTTTTGGACCGGGACCGGGGAGCTGTTTTTT. Its translation is CATSFWTGTGELFF.

The chain uses TRBV6-1 and TRBJ1-5, with a weak D call TRBD1 (6 bases). Germline CDR1 reads MNHNS; CDR2 reads SASEGT. Trimming pared 5 bases from V and 3 bases from J, leaving 14 bases between. The CDR3 covers 15 residues. The CDR3 loop is CASSSHSGANQPQHF. The CDR3 bases are TGTGCCAGCAGTTCCCATTCGGGGGCCAATCAGCCCCAGCATTTT.

This clonotype appeared many times. V and J are TRBV10-2 and TRBJ1-1, with 8 bases lining up with TRBD1. Trimming removed 8 bases from V and 7 bases from J; junction bases left unmatched: 6. Germline V gene lookup returns CDR1 WSHSY and CDR2 SAAADI. The CDR3 loop spans 12 amino acids. This CDR3 is CASLQGAGEAFF. Here the CDR3 DNA reads TGCGCCAGCCTCCAGGGGGCCGGTGAAGCTTTCTTT.

The count of this clonotype is one. Mismatch with germline at one junction end may stem from a read error. The gene calls are TRBV6-2 or TRBV6-3 and TRBJ2-1; 7 bases are a match to TRBD1. In germline, CDR1 is MNHEY, CDR2 SVGEGT. The CDR3 extends over 20 amino acids. CDR3 DNA: TGTGCCATCAGTTACTCGTCCTTAGGGGAAAGGGGACAGCCCTACAATGAGCAGTTCTTC. Translating gives CAISYSSLGERGQPYNEQFF.

Only a few counts were recorded for this clonotype. The chain couples TRBV27 to TRBJ2-2; D unclear. The CDR3 has 13 amino acids. Germline assignment: CDR1 MNHEY and CDR2 SMNVEV (reference sequence). V lost 5 bases, J lost 6 bases, and 10 bases lay in between. CDR3 region: CASSHSRAGELFF. The CDR3 coding sequence is TGTGCCAGCAGTCACTCTAGAGCCGGGGAGCTGTTTTTT.

This clonotype was counted only a few times. This sequence joins TRBV10-3 and TRBJ2-7; perhaps TRBD2 as D (6 bases). The germline V gene has CDR1 ENHRY and CDR2 SYGVKD. The CDR3 length is 12 residues. CDR3: CATRDGRPGVDV. CDR3 DNA sequence: TGTGCCACCAGGGACGGACGGCCGGGGGTAGACGTC.

This clonotype was seen ten or more times. DNA of the CDR3: TGTGCCAGCAGCTTATCAGGGGATTTGAGCAATCAGCCCCAGCATTTT. Protein sequence: CASSLSGDLSNQPQHF. V usage is TRBV7-8 and J usage is TRBJ1-5; D possibly corresponds to TRBD1 (6 bases). Germline CDR1 reads SGHVS; CDR2 reads FQNEAQ. The CDR3 has 16 residues. Trimming left V 2 bases short and J 1 base short, with 12 bases between.

The chain is built from TRBV4-1 and TRBJ2-3, with D uncertain. V gave up 6 bases and J gave up 0 bases, with 10 bases separating them. There are 14 residues in the CDR3. The V gene's germline CDR1 is MGHRA and CDR2 YSYEKL. The CDR3 DNA is TGCGCCAGCAGTTTACCCCCTAGCACAGATACGCAGTATTTT. Amino acids: CASSLPPSTDTQYF.

The chain employs TRBV6-5 and TRBJ2-7, with 12 bases matching TRBD2. V lost 4 bases, J lost 7 bases, and 5 bases stayed unmatched. CDR1 is MNHEY and CDR2 is SVGAGI in the germline V gene. This CDR3 is built from 14 residues. This chain's CDR3 is CASSLTSGGFEQYF. CDR3 nucleotides: TGTGCCAGCAGTTTGACTAGCGGGGGATTTGAGCAGTACTTC.

The chain is built from TRBV6-1 and TRBJ1-4; D call uncertain. The length of the CDR3 is 15 residues. Germline V gene sequence: CDR1 MNHNS, CDR2 SASEGT. V shed 8 bases and J shed 2 bases, with 15 bases lying between them. The CDR3 here is CASAQIWRTNEKLFF. DNA of the CDR3: TGTGCCAGCGCCCAGATCTGGAGGACTAATGAAAAACTGTTTTTT.

For this clonotype: An end of the junction differs from the germline gene, which may be a read error. V gene TRBV7-2 combines with J gene TRBJ2-1; the D gene is possibly TRBD1 (6 bases). Germline V gene lookup returns CDR1 SGHTA and CDR2 FQGNSA. The CDR3 is 12 amino acids. The CDR3 DNA follows: TGTGCCAGCAGCTCCGGGGACAATAAGCAGTTCTTC. Its translation: CASSSGDNKQFF. The full variable domain, with the rest looked up from reference TRBV7-2 and TRBJ2-1, is GAGVSQSPSNKVTEKGKDVELRCDPISGHTALYWYRQSLGQGLEFLIYFQGNSAPDKSGLPSDRFSAERTGGSVSTLTIQRTQQEDSAVYLCASSSGDNKQFFGPGTRLTVL.

This clonotype has more than one count but fewer than ten. V and J are TRBV19 and TRBJ1-1; no definite D call. Germline V gene sequence: CDR1 LNHDA, CDR2 SQIVND (reference sequence). The CDR3 has 15 residues. V was shortened by 3 bases and J by 0 bases, with 11 bases between the two germline ends. This chain's CDR3 is CASSMGVGMNTEAFF. The CDR3 nucleotides are TGTGCCAGTAGTATGGGCGTGGGGATGAACACTGAAGCTTTCTTT.

The chain links TRBV11-3 to TRBJ2-3; D might be TRBD1 (6 bases). Germline V CDR1 and CDR2: SGHNT, YENEEA. The V gene lost 1 base and the J gene lost 4 bases, with 15 bases spanning the gap. The CDR3 covers 16 residues. In DNA form, the CDR3 reads TGTGCCAGCAGCTTAGGGGACATATCCGAGGCAGATACGCAGTATTTT. This sequence encodes CASSLGDISEADTQYF.

This clonotype was recorded a few times. This sequence joins TRBV5-4 and TRBJ2-4; D tentatively reads TRBD1 or TRBD2 (6 bases each). CDR1 is SGHNT and CDR2 is YYREEE in the germline V gene (reference sequence). V shed 4 bases and J shed 5 bases, with 13 bases lying between them. This CDR3 has 14 residues. Here the CDR3 DNA reads TGTGCCAGCAGCCCGAAGGAGGGGGAAAACATTCAGTACTTC. Its protein product is CASSPKEGENIQYF.

The chain carries TRBV7-3 and TRBJ1-1; D possibly corresponds to TRBD1 (5 bases). Germline V gene data show CDR1 as SGHTA and CDR2 as FQGTGA. Trimming pared 4 bases from V and 4 bases from J, leaving 13 bases between. The length of the CDR3 is 14 residues. CDR3 protein: CASSSLGPRTEAFF. The CDR3 DNA reads TGTGCCAGCAGCTCCTTGGGGCCCCGCACTGAAGCTTTCTTT.

The V gene is TRBV7-2, the J gene TRBJ2-1; D not resolved. The CDR3 totals 13 residues. V was clipped by 6 bases and J by 6 bases, with 12 bases between them. Looked up from germline, CDR1 is SGHTA and CDR2 is FQGNSA. For the CDR3, the DNA is TGTGCCAGCAGAAGTAGAGCACGCAATGAGCAGTTCTTC. This sequence encodes CASRSRARNEQFF.

This clonotype was seen more than once but under ten times. The chain links TRBV6-2 or TRBV6-3 to TRBJ2-1; 7 bases map to TRBD2. This CDR3 has 15 amino acids. V lost 11 bases to trimming and J lost 2 bases; unmatched junction nucleotides: 12. The germline V gene encodes CDR1 MNHEY and CDR2 SVGEGT. CDR3 DNA: TGTGCCTCGGGGGAGGGGTCTGGGGCCTACAATGAGCAGTTCTTC. Its protein is CASGEGSGAYNEQFF.